This TCR beta chain was observed in a study of cytomegalovirus exposure and HLA in healthy donors. Details on this clone: As yet, its antigen is unknown.

PCR used 60 Vbeta primers and 13 Jbeta primers. TCRdb's copy holds only in-frame clones and misses some; the assay was immunoSEQ multiplex PCR. This table has 170,000 or so clones, about 80% appearing once. Study conclusions and caveats: As was reported, the classifier diagnosed cytomegalovirus status with high specificity and sensitivity.

Sequencing was carried out using PBMCs. This clonotype was obtained from a woman aged 45-59 years in good health and CMV-seropositive.

CDR3 loop: CASSLVAGLEGDIQYF. CDR3 in DNA: TGTGCCAGCAGCTTAGTAGCGGGGCTAGAGGGAGACATTCAGTACTTC. The rearrangement joins TRBV7-2 to TRBJ2-4; 8 bases match TRBD2. CDR3 length equals 16 residues. From germline, CDR1 is SGHTA and CDR2 FQGNSA. The V gene end was trimmed by 1 base and the J gene end by 8 bases; junction bases not matched to a gene: 10.